The 23 T cell receptor beta chains reported below all come from one sample, sequenced in a study of blood T cell repertoires in COVID-19. Measured with immunoSEQ multiplex PCR; TCRdb has only the in-frame clones, and not every one. This sample yields about 280,000 clones, of which more than 75% are seen a single time; about 8.7% belongs to the top ten. The sequenced material came from peripheral blood. All receptors come from a man aged 35-49 years with active or convalescent COVID-19.

J is TRBJ1-4 and V is TRBV19; 10 bases are shared with TRBD1. The V and J ends lost 9 bases and 0 bases, in that order; junction bases with no gene match: 16. Germline V gives CDR1 LNHDA, CDR2 SQIVND (reference sequence). The CDR3 is 19 amino acids. CDR3 nucleotides: TGTGCCAGCTCCCGTACCGGGACAGGGGACTTTGCAACTAATGAAAAACTGTTTTTT. This translates into CASSRTGTGDFATNEKLFF.

This rearrangement joins TRBV10-1 to TRBJ2-7; D may be TRBD2 (6 bases). The V gene lost 3 bases and the J gene lost 5 bases, with 14 bases spanning the gap. The germline V gene has CDR1 WNHNN and CDR2 SYGVQD (reference sequence). CDR3 length: 14 residues. The CDR3 sequence is CASSDRTGVNEQYF. The CDR3 coding sequence is TGCGCCAGCAGTGACCGAACGGGGGTGAACGAGCAGTACTTC.

Turning to this clone: A junction end diverges from the germline sequence, so it may reflect a read error. V usage is TRBV6-5 and J usage is TRBJ1-5, with 8 nucleotides matching TRBD1. The CDR3 consists of 15 residues. Per the germline V gene, CDR1 is MNHEY and CDR2 is SVGAGI. The CDR3 spells CASSDSTGGSQPQHF. Written as DNA, the CDR3 is TGTGCCAGCAGTGACTCAACAGGGGGGAGTCAGCCCCAGCATTTT.

The gene calls are TRBV29-1 and TRBJ1-2, with 9 bases identical to TRBD1. Germline values: CDR1 SQVTM, CDR2 ANQGSEA. With V trimmed by 6 bases and J by 4 bases, 6 bases remained unmatched. There are 13 residues in the CDR3. Written as DNA, the CDR3 is TGCAGCGTGGGACAGGGAAGCCCCTATGGCTACACCTTC. Translated, it gives CSVGQGSPYGYTF.

In DNA, the CDR3 is TGTGCCAGCGGGTTCACCAACACAGGCACGGGCCTCATAGATACGCAGTATTTT. It is translated as CASGFTNTGTGLIDTQYF. V gene TRBV28 combines with J gene TRBJ2-3, with D possibly TRBD1 on 5 matching bases. Germline V gene data show CDR1 as MDHEN and CDR2 as SYDVKM. The CDR3 totals 18 residues. The V end was cut by 8 bases, the J end by 5 bases, with 29 bases between.

The CDR3 loop reads CASSFLAGNEQFF. CDR3 bases: TGTGCCAGCAGTTTCCTAGCGGGGAATGAGCAGTTCTTC. The V and J genes are TRBV12-3 or TRBV12-4 and TRBJ2-1; 9 bases are a match to TRBD2. This CDR3 region has 13 residues. V dropped 3 bases and J dropped 7; count of bases not matched to a gene: 1.

Regarding this clone: This specimen includes other DNA sequences encoding the same CDR3. V gene TRBV3-1 (or the pseudogene TRBV3-2) combines with J gene TRBJ1-1; D possibly corresponds to TRBD1 (5 bases). This CDR3 has 14 residues. Looked up from germline, CDR1 is LGHDT and CDR2 is YNNKEL (reference sequence). V dropped 1 base and J dropped 1 base, with 7 bases sitting between them. The CDR3: CASSQGQGNTEAFF. The CDR3 DNA reads TGTGCCAGCAGCCAAGGTCAGGGGAACACTGAAGCTTTCTTT.

V is TRBV6-1 and J is TRBJ1-5, with no clear D. The germline V gene encodes CDR1 MNHNS and CDR2 SASEGT. V lost 2 bases and J 6 bases, leaving 14 bases between the germline ends. There are 15 residues in the CDR3. The CDR3 nucleotides are TGTGCCAGCAGTGAAACCGACGAGTTAGCTCAGCCCCAGCATTTT. Residues: CASSETDELAQPQHF.

V and J are TRBV19 and TRBJ2-2; TRBD1 might be the D (5 bases). The germline gives CDR1 LNHDA, CDR2 SQIVND (reference sequence). This CDR3 contains 13 residues. The germline V and J ends were trimmed by 7 bases and 3 bases, with 9 bases remaining between them. The CDR3 bases are TGTGCCAGTACGCAGGGATACACCGGGGAGCTGTTTTTT. Its protein product is CASTQGYTGELFF.

This sequence joins TRBV29-1 and TRBJ2-5; possible D gene TRBD1, 6 bases. CDR1 is SQVTM, CDR2 ANQGSEA, per germline. Deletions cut 6 bases from V and 5 bases from J, with 16 bases between. The CDR3 runs to 13 residues. The CDR3 DNA reads TGCAGCGTCCTACCCGCAGGGGTTGAGACCCAGTACTTC. Its protein is CSVLPAGVETQYF.

This chain links TRBV7-9 with TRBJ1-2, with TRBD1 identical over 8 bases. The ends lost 5 bases at V and 3 bases at J; junction bases unmatched: 11. The CDR3 sequence is 16 residues long. The germline V gene encodes CDR1 SEHNR and CDR2 FQNEAQ (reference sequence). CDR3 nucleotides: TGTGCCAGCAGCCCCCGGGACAGGATGGGGGACTATGGCTACACCTTC. This translates into CASSPRDRMGDYGYTF. Filled out from reference TRBV7-9 and TRBJ1-2, the complete variable domain reads DTGVSQNPRHKITKRGQNVTFRCDPISEHNRLYWYRQTLGQGPEFLTYFQNEAQLEKSRLLSDRFSAERPKGSFSTLEIQRTEQGDSAMYLCASSPRDRMGDYGYTFGSGTRLTVV.

The chain carries TRBV5-8 and TRBJ1-5; D possibly corresponds to TRBD1 (6 bases). The CDR3 spans 17 residues. Germline CDR1 SGHTS, CDR2 YDEGEE. V was clipped by 2 bases and J by 0 bases, with 15 bases between them. The CDR3 nucleotides are TGTGCCAGCAGCTTCTCCGACAGGAGCGATAGCAATCAGCCCCAGCATTTT. Amino acid sequence: CASSFSDRSDSNQPQHF.

This clone came up once. The J gene is TRBJ2-2, the V gene TRBV5-6; D remains unclear. Germline lookup yields CDR1 SGHDT and CDR2 YYEEEE. This CDR3 is 13 amino acids long. V gave up 4 bases and J gave up 6 bases, with 10 bases separating them. CDR3 region: CASSAVSAGELFF. CDR3 nucleotide sequence: TGTGCCAGCAGCGCGGTTTCCGCCGGGGAGCTGTTTTTT.

The chain joins TRBV27 to TRBJ1-6; 10 bases match TRBD1. The CDR3 totals 16 residues. Germline loops: CDR1 MNHEY, CDR2 SMNVEV (reference sequence). V lost 2 bases to trimming and J lost 7 bases; unmatched junction nucleotides: 5. The CDR3 region is CASSLRPGQGNSPLHF. DNA for the CDR3: TGTGCCAGCAGTTTAAGGCCGGGACAGGGGAATTCACCCCTCCACTTT.

The chain is built from TRBV18 and TRBJ2-2, with 7 bases matching TRBD1. V gave up 5 bases and J gave up 1 base; unmatched junction bases: 7. There are 16 residues in the CDR3. Germline-derived CDR1 and CDR2 are KGHSH and LQKENI. DNA of the CDR3: TGTGCCAGCTCATTACAGGGGATTGAGAACACCGGGGAGCTGTTTTTT. It specifies CASSLQGIENTGELFF.

The chain combines TRBV24-1 with TRBJ2-2; a possible D gene is TRBD2 (5 bases). Germline values: CDR1 KGHDR, CDR2 SFDVKD. There are 14 residues in the CDR3. Deletions cut 6 bases from V and 5 bases from J, with 12 bases between. Here the CDR3 reads CATSKASKTGELFF. The CDR3 coding sequence is TGTGCCACCAGTAAGGCTAGCAAGACCGGGGAGCTGTTTTTT.

In its sample, this clone was seen once. This sequence joins TRBV7-9 and TRBJ2-2, with a tentative D call TRBD1 (5 bases). This CDR3 comprises 15 residues. Germline-derived CDR1 and CDR2 are SEHNR and FQNEAQ (reference sequence). Trimming removed 6 bases at V and 1 base at J, with 12 bases between. The CDR3 protein is CASSFSDRNTGELFF. The CDR3, as DNA: TGTGCCAGCAGTTTCTCCGACAGGAACACCGGGGAGCTGTTTTTT.

The genes are TRBV4-1 and TRBJ1-5; 7 bases are a match to TRBD1. This CDR3 has 16 residues. Germline loops: CDR1 MGHRA, CDR2 YSYEKL. V was clipped by 0 bases and J by 4 bases; unmatched bases: 6. This CDR3 reads CASSQEGGQINQPQHF. For the CDR3, the DNA is TGCGCCAGCAGCCAAGAGGGGGGACAGATTAATCAGCCCCAGCATTTT.

The chain employs TRBV12-3 or TRBV12-4 and TRBJ2-1; D remains unclear. The germline V and J ends were trimmed by 6 bases and 8 bases, with 8 bases remaining between them. The CDR3 covers 11 residues. CDR3 in DNA: TGTGCCAGCAGATCTATGGATGAGCAGTTCTTC. As protein: CASRSMDEQFF.

This sequence joins TRBV19 and TRBJ1-5, with a tentative D call TRBD1 (5 bases). CDR3 length equals 18 residues. Trimming took off 6 bases at V and 5 bases at J, with 26 bases between the two ends. Germline V gene lookup returns CDR1 LNHDA and CDR2 SQIVND (reference sequence). The CDR3 coding sequence is TGTGCCAGTAGACCAGCTTCCTTAGGGGCGGGAAGTTATCAGCCCCAGCATTTT. Its translation is CASRPASLGAGSYQPQHF.

The rearrangement uses TRBV18 and TRBJ1-6; the D gene is possibly TRBD1 (6 bases). The germline gives CDR1 KGHSH, CDR2 LQKENI. Trimming stripped 1 base from V and 10 bases from J, with 17 bases between. CDR3 length: 16 amino acids. CDR3 DNA sequence: TGTGCCAGCTCACCACGATTGGGGGCTTGGGAGTCACCCCTCCACTTT. Translation: CASSPRLGAWESPLHF.

The chain links TRBV11-2 to TRBJ2-3; TRBD2 is a possible D gene (6 bases). The length of the CDR3 is 15 residues. The V end was cut by 5 bases, the J end by 1 base, with 13 bases between. The germline gives CDR1 SGHAT, CDR2 FQNNGV. The CDR3 protein is CASSLVGGGTDTQYF. CDR3 bases: TGTGCCAGCAGCCTAGTGGGAGGAGGCACAGATACGCAGTATTTT. Drawing the rest from reference TRBV11-2 and TRBJ2-3, the complete variable domain is EAGVAQSPRYKIIEKRQSVAFWCNPISGHATLYWYQQILGQGPKLLIQFQNNGVVDDSQLPKDRFSAERLKGVDSTLKIQPAKLEDSAVYLCASSLVGGGTDTQYFGPGTRLTVL.

The chain is built from TRBV11-3 and TRBJ2-3, with 11 bases aligning to TRBD2. The length of the CDR3 is 18 residues. Germline V gene lookup returns CDR1 SGHNT and CDR2 YENEEA. With 6 bases clipped from V and 1 base from J, the junction kept 12 bases outside the gene matches. The CDR3 coding sequence is TGTGCCAGCAGTCCCACTAGCGGGGGTCGGATAGGCACAGATACGCAGTATTTT. This sequence encodes CASSPTSGGRIGTDTQYF.